The clone carrying this TCR beta chain has only a few counts. The antigen remains unidentified. Gene names denote mouse genes. The read ends 1 residue early relative to the CDR3; the germline J gene fills the gap. The data derive from a study of tissue T cells after allogeneic stem cell transplantation. Time point defined: mouse harvest day 7 after allogeneic transplant. The graft held 10^6 splenic CD5+ T cells and 10^7 T-cell-depleted bone marrow cells. Tissues came from B6→BALB/c major-mismatch GVHD mice at day 7 or 14. V lost 1 base and J 2 bases, leaving 4 bases between the germline ends. This CDR3 spans 12 amino acids. In germline, CDR1 is FNHDT, CDR2 SITEND (reference sequence). The study's findings and limits: Anatomically similar tissues had similar TCR repertoires within each patient.

The protocol was immunoSEQ multiplex PCR, while the TCRdb copy is restricted to in-frame clones and leaves out a portion. Here the sample spans 6,500 to 8,000 clones, about 50% being singletons. V usage is TRBV19 and J usage is TRBJ2-7; D unclear. The sample was gut tissue. The receptor's source is a female BALB/c mouse given C57BL/6 T cells with graft-versus-host disease after an allogeneic hematopoietic cell transplant. The CDR3 loop is CASSISAYEQYF. Incomplete CDR3 DNA: TGTGCCAGCAGTATATCGGCCTATGAACAGTAC.